The 3 T cell receptor beta chains below all came from one sample that was sequenced in a study of human T cells and chemical hapten exposure. One entry per CDR3 protein, called by TCRdb with MiXCR from the RACE reads. This table has over 40,000 distinct CDR3 sequences, over 3% appearing once. As for time point: patch test 2, 6 weeks after DPC sensitization. The treatment was: therapeutic diphenylcyclopropenone sensitization with weekly scalp DPC. The specimen comprised whole blood, sampled in connection with sensitization to the hapten diphenylcyclopropenone (DPC). The receptors here all came from a man aged 40-50 years with alopecia areata. Some clones in this sample may be carry-over from other donors' samples.

This clonotype was detected a few times. The chain is built from TRBV4-1 and TRBJ2-3; D is possibly TRBD2 (5 bases). The CDR3 consists of 14 residues. Germline V CDR1 and CDR2: MGHRA, YSYEKL. V was clipped by 3 bases and J by 5 bases, with 12 bases between them. This CDR3 reads CASSHGGWIDTQYF. The DNA of the CDR3 is TGCGCCAGCAGCCATGGAGGATGGATAGATACGCAGTATTTT.

In its sample, this clonotype was seen many times. The rearrangement joins TRBV6-5 to TRBJ2-7; weak D call: TRBD2 (5 bases). Germline V gives CDR1 MNHEY, CDR2 SVGAGI. Trimming cost V 2 bases and J 5 bases, with 16 bases left between them. This CDR3 spans 15 amino acids. CDR3 coding DNA: TGTGCCAGCAGTTACACGAGCGCCCCGGGGAACGAGCAGTACTTC. Encoded protein: CASSYTSAPGNEQYF.

The V gene is TRBV12-3 or TRBV12-4, the J gene TRBJ1-1; 10 nucleotides align to TRBD1. The V and J ends lost 5 bases and 4 bases, in that order; junction bases with no gene match: 7. The CDR3 extends over 15 amino acids. The CDR3 spells CASSIGQGGVTEAFF. CDR3 nucleotide sequence: TGTGCCAGCAGTATTGGACAGGGGGGAGTCACTGAAGCTTTCTTT.